This T cell receptor (beta chain) was found in a study of T-cell reconstitution after alpha-beta-depleted transplantation in children. For TCRbeta, the library was prepared with unique molecular identifiers. Via MiXCR, TCRdb re-called the PCR reads, giving one row per CDR3 protein. Here the sample spans roughly 220,000 distinct CDR3 sequences, 12% being singletons. Many counts were recorded for this clonotype. The sequence came from a human donor who donated a stem cell graft to a child with acute lymphoblastic leukemia. This specimen was PBMCs from the stem cell graft donor, taken from the stem cell graft.

This CDR3 reads CASSLEGPQMNTEAFF. DNA of the CDR3: TGCGCCAGCAGCTTGGAGGGACCCCAAATGAACACTGAAGCTTTCTTT. The V gene is TRBV5-1, the J gene TRBJ1-1, with D tentatively TRBD1 (5 bases). The CDR3 loop spans 16 amino acids. Germline V gene lookup returns CDR1 SGHRS and CDR2 YFSETQ. V shed 0 bases and J shed 0 bases, with 12 bases lying between them.